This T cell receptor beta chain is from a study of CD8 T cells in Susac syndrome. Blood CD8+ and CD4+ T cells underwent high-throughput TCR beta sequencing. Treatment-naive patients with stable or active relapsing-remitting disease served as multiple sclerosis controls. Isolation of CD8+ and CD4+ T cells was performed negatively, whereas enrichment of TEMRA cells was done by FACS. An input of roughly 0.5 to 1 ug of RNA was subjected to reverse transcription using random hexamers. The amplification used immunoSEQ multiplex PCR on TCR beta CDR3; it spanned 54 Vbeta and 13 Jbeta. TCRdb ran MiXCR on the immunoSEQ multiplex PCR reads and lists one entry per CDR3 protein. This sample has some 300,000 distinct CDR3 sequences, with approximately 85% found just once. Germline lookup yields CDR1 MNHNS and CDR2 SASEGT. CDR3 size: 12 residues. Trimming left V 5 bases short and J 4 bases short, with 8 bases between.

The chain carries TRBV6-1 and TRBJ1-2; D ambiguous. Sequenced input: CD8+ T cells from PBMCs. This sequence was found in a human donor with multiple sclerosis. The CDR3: CASSRAFYGYTF. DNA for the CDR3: TGTGCCAGCAGTCGGGCATTCTATGGCTACACCTTC.